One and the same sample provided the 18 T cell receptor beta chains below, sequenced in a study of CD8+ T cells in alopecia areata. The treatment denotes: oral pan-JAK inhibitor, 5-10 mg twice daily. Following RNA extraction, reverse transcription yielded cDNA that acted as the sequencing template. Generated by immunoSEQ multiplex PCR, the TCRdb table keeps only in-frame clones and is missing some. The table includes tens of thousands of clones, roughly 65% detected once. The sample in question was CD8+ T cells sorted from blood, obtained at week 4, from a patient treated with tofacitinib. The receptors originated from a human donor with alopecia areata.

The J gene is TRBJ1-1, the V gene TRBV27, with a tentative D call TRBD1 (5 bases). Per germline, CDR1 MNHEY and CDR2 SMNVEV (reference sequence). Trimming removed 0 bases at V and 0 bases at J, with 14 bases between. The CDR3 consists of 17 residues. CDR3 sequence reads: CASSLSGVVSLNTEAFF. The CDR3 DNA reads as TGTGCCAGCAGTTTATCAGGGGTTGTGTCCTTGAACACTGAAGCTTTCTTT.

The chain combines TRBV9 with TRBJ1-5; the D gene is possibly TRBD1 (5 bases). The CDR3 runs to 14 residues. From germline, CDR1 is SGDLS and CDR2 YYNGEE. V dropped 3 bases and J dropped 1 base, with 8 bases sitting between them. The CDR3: CASSARGSNQPQHF. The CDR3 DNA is TGTGCCAGCAGCGCCCGGGGCAGCAATCAGCCCCAGCATTTT.

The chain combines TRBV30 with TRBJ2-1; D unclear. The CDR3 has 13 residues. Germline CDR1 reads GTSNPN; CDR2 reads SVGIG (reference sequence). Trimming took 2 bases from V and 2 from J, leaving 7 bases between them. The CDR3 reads CAWSFQTYNEQFF. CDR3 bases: TGTGCCTGGAGTTTCCAGACCTACAATGAGCAGTTCTTC. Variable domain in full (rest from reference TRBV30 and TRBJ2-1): SQTIHQWPATLVQPVGSPLSLECTVEGTSNPNLYWYRQAAGRGLQLLFYSVGIGQISSEVPQNLSASRPQDRQFILSSKKLLLSDSGFYLCAWSFQTYNEQFFGPGTRLTVL.

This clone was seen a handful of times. This chain's CDR3 is CASSHANEQFF. In DNA form, the CDR3 reads TGCGCCAGCAGCCATGCCAATGAGCAGTTCTTC. The chain has TRBV4-1 and TRBJ2-1, with no clear D. Germline values: CDR1 MGHRA, CDR2 YSYEKL. The V end lost 3 bases, the J end lost 6 bases, and 3 bases lay between the germline ends. This CDR3 is built from 11 residues.

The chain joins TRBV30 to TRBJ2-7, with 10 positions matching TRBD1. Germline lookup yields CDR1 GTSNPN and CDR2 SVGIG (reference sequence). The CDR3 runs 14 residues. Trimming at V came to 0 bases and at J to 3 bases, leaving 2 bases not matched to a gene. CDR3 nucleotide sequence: TGTGCCTGGAGTGTGGGGACAGGGGTCTACGAGCAGTACTTC. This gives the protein CAWSVGTGVYEQYF.

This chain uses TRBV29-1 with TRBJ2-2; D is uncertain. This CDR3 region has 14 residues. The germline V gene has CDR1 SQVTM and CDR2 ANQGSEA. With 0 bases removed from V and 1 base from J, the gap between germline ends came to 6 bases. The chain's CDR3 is CSVEDGRNTGELFF. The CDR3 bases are TGCAGCGTTGAAGATGGAAGGAACACCGGGGAGCTGTTTTTT.

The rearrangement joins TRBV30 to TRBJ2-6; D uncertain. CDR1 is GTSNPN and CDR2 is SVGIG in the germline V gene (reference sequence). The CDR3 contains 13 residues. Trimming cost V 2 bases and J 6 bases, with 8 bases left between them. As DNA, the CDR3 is TGTGCCTGGAGTTATTCAGTGGCCAACGTCCTGACTTTC. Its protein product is CAWSYSVANVLTF.

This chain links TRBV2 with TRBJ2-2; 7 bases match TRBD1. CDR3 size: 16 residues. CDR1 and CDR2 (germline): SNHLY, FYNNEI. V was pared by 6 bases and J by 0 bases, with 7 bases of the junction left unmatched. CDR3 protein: CASSPGGSTNTGELFF. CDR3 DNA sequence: TGTGCCAGCAGCCCAGGGGGATCGACGAACACCGGGGAGCTGTTTTTT.

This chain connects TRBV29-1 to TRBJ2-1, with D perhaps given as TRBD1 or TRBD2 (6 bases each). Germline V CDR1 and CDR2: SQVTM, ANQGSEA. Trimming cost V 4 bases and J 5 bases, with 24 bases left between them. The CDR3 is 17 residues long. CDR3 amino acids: CSVARDTGGVADNEQFF. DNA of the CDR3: TGCAGCGTTGCACGGGACACTGGCGGGGTGGCCGACAATGAGCAGTTCTTC.

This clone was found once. The CDR3 DNA is TGCAGCGTTGTTCGGCAAAATGAAGCTTTCTTT. Translation gives CSVVRQNEAFF. V gene TRBV29-1 combines with J gene TRBJ1-1, with D hard to call. Looked up from germline, CDR1 is SQVTM and CDR2 is ANQGSEA. V lost 4 bases and J 7 bases, leaving 10 bases between the germline ends. This CDR3 contains 11 residues.

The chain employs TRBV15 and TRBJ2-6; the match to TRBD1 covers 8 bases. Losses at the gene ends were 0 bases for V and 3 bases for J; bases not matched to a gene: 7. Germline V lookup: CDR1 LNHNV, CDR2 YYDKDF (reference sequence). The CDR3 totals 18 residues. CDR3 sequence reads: CATSRDWQGAGGANVLTF. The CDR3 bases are TGTGCCACCAGCAGAGATTGGCAGGGGGCGGGTGGGGCCAACGTCCTGACTTTC. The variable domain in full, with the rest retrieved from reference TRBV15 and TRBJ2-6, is DAMVIQNPRYQVTQFGKPVTLSCSQTLNHNVMYWYQQKSSQAPKLLFHYYDKDFNNEADTPDNFQSRRPNTSFCFLDIRSPGLGDTAMYLCATSRDWQGAGGANVLTFGAGSRLTVL.

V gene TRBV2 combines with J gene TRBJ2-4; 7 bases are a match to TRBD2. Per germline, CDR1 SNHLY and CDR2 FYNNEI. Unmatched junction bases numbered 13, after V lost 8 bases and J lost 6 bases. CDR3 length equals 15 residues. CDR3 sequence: CASGGSGSGVNIQYF. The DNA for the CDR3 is TGTGCCAGCGGTGGTAGCGGGTCGGGGGTAAACATTCAGTACTTC.

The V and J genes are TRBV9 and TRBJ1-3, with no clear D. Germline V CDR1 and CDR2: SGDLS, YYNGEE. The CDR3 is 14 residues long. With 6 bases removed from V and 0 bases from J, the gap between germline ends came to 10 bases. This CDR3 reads CASNEDDSGNTIYF. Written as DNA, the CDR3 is TGTGCCAGCAACGAGGATGACTCTGGAAACACCATATATTTT. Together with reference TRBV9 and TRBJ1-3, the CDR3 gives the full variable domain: DSGVTQTPKHLITATGQRVTLRCSPRSGDLSVYWYQQSLDQGLQFLIQYYNGEERAKGNILERFSAQQFPDLHSELNLSSLELGDSALYFCASNEDDSGNTIYFGEGSWLTVV.

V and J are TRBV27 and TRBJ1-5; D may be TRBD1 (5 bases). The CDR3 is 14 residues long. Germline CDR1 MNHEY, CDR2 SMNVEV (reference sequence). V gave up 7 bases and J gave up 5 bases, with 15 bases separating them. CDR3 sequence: CASMGLQADQPQHF. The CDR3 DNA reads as TGTGCCAGCATGGGGCTACAAGCCGATCAGCCCCAGCATTTT.

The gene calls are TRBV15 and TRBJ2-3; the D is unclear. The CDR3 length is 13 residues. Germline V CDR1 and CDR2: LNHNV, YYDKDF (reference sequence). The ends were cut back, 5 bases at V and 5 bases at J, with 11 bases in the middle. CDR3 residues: CATSALSGDTQYF. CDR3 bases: TGTGCCACCAGCGCCCTGTCCGGAGATACGCAGTATTTT.

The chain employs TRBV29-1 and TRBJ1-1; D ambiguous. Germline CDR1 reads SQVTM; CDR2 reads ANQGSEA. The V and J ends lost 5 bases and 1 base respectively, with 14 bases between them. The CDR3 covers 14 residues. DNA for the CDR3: TGCAGCGTTTACGTAGGGCAGCAGAACACTGAAGCTTTCTTT. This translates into CSVYVGQQNTEAFF.

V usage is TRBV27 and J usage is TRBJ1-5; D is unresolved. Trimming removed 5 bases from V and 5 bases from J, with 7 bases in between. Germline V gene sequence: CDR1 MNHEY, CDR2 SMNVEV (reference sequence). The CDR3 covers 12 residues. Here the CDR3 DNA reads TGTGCCAGCAGTACGAAGGATCAGCCCCAGCATTTT. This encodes CASSTKDQPQHF.

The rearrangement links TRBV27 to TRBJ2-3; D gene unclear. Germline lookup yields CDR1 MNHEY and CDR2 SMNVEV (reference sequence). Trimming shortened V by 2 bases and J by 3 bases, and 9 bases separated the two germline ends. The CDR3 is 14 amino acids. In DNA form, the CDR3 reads TGTGCCAGCAGTTTAAATCCAACGACAGATACGCAGTATTTT. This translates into CASSLNPTTDTQYF.